This T cell receptor (beta chain) comes out of a study of OX40 agonist ivuxolimab in advanced cancers. Study-wide findings and caveats: CD8+ T cells showed, on average, more clonal expansion than CD4+ cells.

Drawing of blood for sampling happened at baseline, at cycle 4 day 1, and at cycle 7 day 1. Measured with immunoSEQ multiplex PCR; TCRdb has only the in-frame clones, and not every one. The sample contains about 70,000 clones, about 91% of which appear only once. The germline gives CDR1 ENHRY, CDR2 SYGVKD. The V and J ends lost 3 bases and 6 bases, in that order; junction bases with no gene match: 5. The CDR3 is made up of 14 amino acids. Regarding this clone: Antigen: not known. Other DNA sequences in this specimen translate into the identical CDR3.

Sequencing used CD4+ or CD8+ T cells sorted from blood, obtained in a trial of the OX40 agonist ivuxolimab. This receptor was obtained from an adult with an advanced solid tumor such as melanoma, head and neck, liver or kidney cancer. The V and J genes are TRBV10-3 and TRBJ2-1; 7 positions agree with TRBD1. The CDR3 sequence: CAISDRSGGNEQFF. CDR3 nucleotide sequence: TGTGCCATCAGTGACCGGTCAGGGGGCAATGAGCAGTTCTTC.